This T cell receptor (beta chain) is from a study of T cell responses to AZD1222 COVID-19 vaccine. Overall study results and limits: Donors, mostly white British, included more females; clonal diversity was possibly underestimated.

As to this clone: Its antigen is unknown.

Assay: immunoSEQ multiplex PCR; the TCRdb copy retains only in-frame clones and omits some. The data hold around 100,000 clones, with approximately 84% observed a single time. The clonotype originates from an adult in good health. The input for sequencing was peripheral blood, taken on day 0 of AZD1222 vaccination.

In DNA form, the CDR3 reads TGTGCCAGCAGCGCAAGCCCCACCGGGGAGCTGTTTTTT. As protein: CASSASPTGELFF. This chain uses TRBV7-9 with TRBJ2-2; D not certain. V was cut by 5 bases and J by 4 bases, with 8 bases left in between. The CDR3 is 13 residues long. The germline gives CDR1 SEHNR, CDR2 FQNEAQ (reference sequence).